Presented here are 26 T cell receptor beta chains from one specimen sequenced in a study of shared clonotypes between healthy human individuals. Measured with immunoSEQ multiplex PCR; TCRdb has only the in-frame clones, and not every one. The sample yields millions of clones, 95% seen once. The sample was naive CD4+ T cells sorted from blood. Subset specified: CD45RA+ positively selected. The receptors come from a man between 18 and 29 years old in good health.

V usage is TRBV30 and J usage is TRBJ2-1, with unresolved D. The V end was cut by 0 bases, the J end by 5 bases, with 8 bases between. The CDR3 spans 13 residues. Germline V gene data show CDR1 as GTSNPN and CDR2 as SVGIG (reference sequence). The CDR3 region has the DNA TGTGCCTGGAGTGTCGTCCTGGACAATGAGCAGTTCTTC. Translated, it gives CAWSVVLDNEQFF.

The chain links TRBV2 to TRBJ1-1; D remains ambiguous. This CDR3 is 15 amino acids long. Germline CDR1 SNHLY, CDR2 FYNNEI. Trimming shortened V by 5 bases and J by 1 base, and 14 bases separated the two germline ends. The CDR3 reads CASSSFGQKNTEAFF. DNA of the CDR3: TGTGCCAGCAGTTCGTTTGGGCAGAAGAACACTGAAGCTTTCTTT. Filled out from reference TRBV2 and TRBJ1-1, the complete variable domain reads EPEVTQTPSHQVTQMGQEVILRCVPISNHLYFYWYRQILGQKVEFLVSFYNNEISEKSEIFDDQFSVERPDGSNFTLKIRSTKLEDSAMYFCASSSFGQKNTEAFFGQGTRLTVV.

V and J are TRBV5-1 and TRBJ2-7; the D is unclear. Per germline, CDR1 SGHRS and CDR2 YFSETQ. V lost 1 base and J lost 2, with 7 bases in between. CDR3 length: 13 residues. In DNA, the CDR3 is TGCGCCAGCAGCTTGACAAGCCCCTACGAGCAGTACTTC. Its translation is CASSLTSPYEQYF.

The table lists this clone with a count of one. CDR3 sequence: CASSIPTGSNEKLFF. DNA for the CDR3: TGCGCCAGCAGCATACCGACAGGGAGTAATGAAAAACTGTTTTTT. The chain uses TRBV5-1 and TRBJ1-4; 7 bases match TRBD1. This CDR3 has 15 residues. V dropped 4 bases and J dropped 4; count of bases not matched to a gene: 7. Germline V gene lookup returns CDR1 SGHRS and CDR2 YFSETQ.

Of note for this clone: The same CDR3 is also encoded by other DNA sequences in this sample. This chain links TRBV5-1 with TRBJ1-4; no definite D call. The CDR3 is made up of 13 amino acids. Germline V gives CDR1 SGHRS, CDR2 YFSETQ. The germline V and J ends were trimmed by 0 bases and 8 bases, with 8 bases remaining between them. The CDR3 DNA reads TGCGCCAGCAGCTTGGACAGTCGGGAAAAACTGTTTTTT. It yields the protein CASSLDSREKLFF.

The chain joins TRBV19 to TRBJ2-2; D not certain. CDR3 length: 15 residues. The germline gives CDR1 LNHDA, CDR2 SQIVND (reference sequence). Trimming shortened V by 2 bases and J by 0 bases, and 7 bases separated the two germline ends. DNA of the CDR3: TGTGCCAGTAGTATAAGCACCTCGAACACCGGGGAGCTGTTTTTT. This codes for CASSISTSNTGELFF.

The gene calls are TRBV10-3 and TRBJ2-1; 8 positions match TRBD2. Germline lookup yields CDR1 ENHRY and CDR2 SYGVKD. The V segment lost 5 bases and the J segment 9 bases; nucleotides outside the gene matches: 12. This CDR3 comprises 15 residues. This chain's CDR3 is CAISRTRDLAGEQFF. In DNA, the CDR3 is TGTGCCATCAGTCGTACACGGGATCTAGCGGGTGAGCAGTTCTTC.

This chain connects TRBV6-5 to TRBJ1-4; D is unclear. Germline V gene data show CDR1 as MNHEY and CDR2 as SVGAGI. This CDR3 contains 14 residues. V was trimmed by 0 bases and J by 8 bases, leaving 10 bases between them. The CDR3 region has the DNA TGTGCCAGCAGTTACTCGGCGATGGGGGAAAAACTGTTTTTT. This sequence encodes CASSYSAMGEKLFF.

The CDR3 protein is CAWLVSGNTIYF. CDR3 sequence (DNA): TGTGCCTGGCTTGTCTCTGGAAACACCATATATTTT. The rearrangement joins TRBV30 to TRBJ1-3; no reliable D call. V was clipped by 5 bases and J by 0 bases, with 5 bases between them. The CDR3 loop spans 12 amino acids. The germline V gene encodes CDR1 GTSNPN and CDR2 SVGIG (reference sequence). The whole variable domain, filled in from reference TRBV30 and TRBJ1-3, reads SQTIHQWPATLVQPVGSPLSLECTVEGTSNPNLYWYRQAAGRGLQLLFYSVGIGQISSEVPQNLSASRPQDRQFILSSKKLLLSDSGFYLCAWLVSGNTIYFGEGSWLTVV.

V and J are TRBV9 and TRBJ2-5; no clear D. This CDR3 spans 14 amino acids. Trimming shortened V by 0 bases and J by 4 bases, and 10 bases separated the two germline ends. The germline gives CDR1 SGDLS, CDR2 YYNGEE. This CDR3 reads CASSVEGLRETQYF. The CDR3 DNA reads TGTGCCAGCAGCGTAGAAGGTCTCAGAGAGACCCAGTACTTC.

This chain joins TRBV4-1 and TRBJ1-4; weak D call: TRBD1 (6 bases). The length of the CDR3 is 16 residues. Trimming pared 0 bases from V and 7 bases from J, leaving 15 bases between. Germline lookup yields CDR1 MGHRA and CDR2 YSYEKL. The CDR3 here is CASSQESQGGGEKLFF. As DNA, the CDR3 is TGCGCCAGCAGCCAAGAGTCGCAGGGAGGGGGTGAAAAACTGTTTTTT.

The rearrangement joins TRBV25-1 to TRBJ1-4; 9 bases agree with TRBD1. V was pared by 6 bases and J by 7 bases, with 9 bases of the junction left unmatched. The CDR3 is made up of 15 amino acids. Germline assignment: CDR1 MGHDK and CDR2 SYGVNS. CDR3 amino acids: CASSPMTGGSEKLFF. CDR3 nucleotides: TGTGCCAGCAGCCCCATGACAGGGGGAAGTGAAAAACTGTTTTTT.

CDR3 coding DNA: TGTGCCAGCAGAGGGGGACTAGCGGGAGTGGATGAGCAGTTCTTC. This encodes CASRGGLAGVDEQFF. This sequence joins TRBV2 and TRBJ2-1; TRBD2 aligns across 14 bases. The germline V gene has CDR1 SNHLY and CDR2 FYNNEI. V lost 6 bases, J lost 8 bases, and 6 bases stayed unmatched. The CDR3 totals 15 residues.

This sequence joins TRBV28 and TRBJ1-5; D remains ambiguous. This CDR3 comprises 12 residues. V was cut by 6 bases and J by 13 bases, with 16 bases left in between. Germline CDR1 reads MDHEN; CDR2 reads SYDVKM. CDR3 in DNA: TGTGCCAGCAGCCTCTTGATGTATGGGCAGCATTTT. Encoded protein: CASSLLMYGQHF. Full variable domain (outside the CDR3, taken from reference TRBV28 and TRBJ1-5): DVKVTQSSRYLVKRTGEKVFLECVQDMDHENMFWYRQDPGLGLRLIYFSYDVKMKEKGDIPEGYSVSREKKERFSLILESASTNQTSMYLCASSLLMYGQHFGDGTRLSIL.

This clone was seen a single time. The chain uses TRBV7-9 and TRBJ2-3; D ambiguous. The V gene's germline CDR1 is SEHNR and CDR2 FQNEAQ (reference sequence). The V end was cut by 3 bases, the J end by 6 bases, with 10 bases between. This CDR3 has 13 residues. This CDR3 reads CASSLDGRDTQYF. The CDR3 coding sequence is TGTGCCAGCAGCTTGGACGGCAGGGATACGCAGTATTTT.

The rearrangement uses TRBV7-2 and TRBJ2-5; the match to TRBD1 covers 8 bases. With V trimmed by 1 base and J by 3 bases, 10 bases remained unmatched. This CDR3 comprises 17 residues. The germline V gene encodes CDR1 SGHTA and CDR2 FQGNSA. In DNA form, the CDR3 reads TGTGCCAGCAGCTTAGGTCGGACAGGGTATGGGGAAGAGACCCAGTACTTC. It encodes CASSLGRTGYGEETQYF.

As regards this clone: This specimen includes other DNA sequences encoding the same CDR3. This chain uses TRBV28 with TRBJ1-4, with TRBD1 identical over 9 bases. This CDR3 is built from 14 residues. V lost 4 bases and J lost 5; bases outside the gene matches: 2. Germline loops: CDR1 MDHEN, CDR2 SYDVKM. CDR3 in DNA: TGTGCCAGCAGTTCACAGGGGGCGAATGAAAAACTGTTTTTT. The encoded protein is CASSSQGANEKLFF.

V usage is TRBV28 and J usage is TRBJ2-4; tentatively, D is TRBD2 (5 bases). The V end lost 5 bases, the J end lost 0 bases, and 11 bases lay between the germline ends. Germline V lookup: CDR1 MDHEN, CDR2 SYDVKM. The CDR3 length is 15 residues. The chain's CDR3 is CASSPRTLAKNIQYF. The DNA for the CDR3 is TGTGCCAGCAGTCCCCGGACTTTAGCCAAAAACATTCAGTACTTC.

The DNA of the CDR3 is TGTGCCATCAGTGGGTCGGGGGAGAACACTGAAGCTTTCTTT. Amino acids: CAISGSGENTEAFF. The chain links TRBV10-3 to TRBJ1-1; TRBD1 might be the D (5 bases). This CDR3 has 14 residues. The germline gives CDR1 ENHRY, CDR2 SYGVKD. With 4 bases removed from V and 1 base from J, the gap between germline ends came to 10 bases.

V is TRBV30 and J is TRBJ1-1, with no clear D. The length of the CDR3 is 14 residues. Trimming took 1 base from V and 1 from J, leaving 10 bases between them. CDR1 is GTSNPN, CDR2 SVGIG, per germline (reference sequence). The CDR3: CAWSAGGENTEAFF. DNA for the CDR3: TGTGCCTGGAGTGCGGGTGGCGAGAACACTGAAGCTTTCTTT.

The chain joins TRBV14 to TRBJ2-7, with 10 positions matching TRBD2. Germline V gives CDR1 SGHDN, CDR2 FVKESK. The CDR3 totals 16 residues. V shed 1 base, J shed 4 bases, and the junction held 7 bases outside the gene matches. CDR3 sequence: CASSQVELAGGYEQYF. The CDR3 region has the DNA TGTGCCAGCAGCCAAGTTGAGTTAGCGGGAGGATACGAGCAGTACTTC.

The gene calls are TRBV2 and TRBJ1-2; a weak D match, TRBD1 (5 bases). Trimming stripped 11 bases from V and 3 bases from J, with 19 bases between. The CDR3 has 14 residues. Germline loops: CDR1 SNHLY, CDR2 FYNNEI. The CDR3 protein is CAAAGGTGDYGYTF. DNA of the CDR3: TGTGCCGCGGCGGGCGGGACGGGGGACTATGGCTACACCTTC.

This clone was detected a few times. The V call is TRBV19, the J call TRBJ2-7; perhaps TRBD1 as D (6 bases). Trimming stripped 6 bases from V and 4 bases from J, with 16 bases between. Germline-derived CDR1 and CDR2 are LNHDA and SQIVND (reference sequence). The CDR3 runs to 14 residues. CDR3 DNA: TGTGCCAGTAGACCGACAGGCCTCCTTTACGAGCAGTACTTC. It encodes CASRPTGLLYEQYF.

The V and J genes are TRBV10-3 and TRBJ2-3; D unclear. The V and J ends lost 0 bases and 0 bases respectively, with 7 bases between them. The CDR3 runs 15 residues. CDR1 is ENHRY and CDR2 is SYGVKD in the germline V gene. The CDR3 nucleotides are TGTGCCATCAGTGAGTCGATAGTGAGCACAGATACGCAGTATTTT. Its protein product is CAISESIVSTDTQYF.

V usage is TRBV6-1 and J usage is TRBJ2-5; 9 bases fit TRBD2. Trimming cost V 6 bases and J 4 bases; bases outside gene matches: 9. Germline loops: CDR1 MNHNS, CDR2 SASEGT. The CDR3 has 15 residues. In nucleotides, the CDR3 is TGTGCCAGCAGCCCTAAGGGCGGGAGGGGAGAGACCCAGTACTTC. Translation gives CASSPKGGRGETQYF.

The gene calls are TRBV18 and TRBJ1-3; D gene uncertain. The germline V gene has CDR1 KGHSH and CDR2 LQKENI. This CDR3 has 16 amino acids. Between the trimmed V and J ends, which lost 1 base and 2 bases, there was a span of 12 bases. The CDR3 region is CASSPLDGVPGNTIYF. In nucleotides, the CDR3 is TGTGCCAGCTCACCACTTGACGGCGTACCTGGAAACACCATATATTTT. The full variable domain, rest sourced from reference TRBV18 and TRBJ1-3, is NAGVMQNPRHLVRRRGQEARLRCSPMKGHSHVYWYRQLPEEGLKFMVYLQKENIIDESGMPKERFSAEFPKEGPSILRIQQVVRGDSAAYFCASSPLDGVPGNTIYFGEGSWLTVV.